This is a list of T cell receptor beta chains from one sample in a study of blood T cell repertoires in COVID-19. Profiling relied on immunoSEQ multiplex PCR, and the TCRdb table lists in-frame clones only, not all of them. Of about 280,000 clones in the sample, around nine tenths are singletons; the top ten hold 2% to 2.5%. The sequenced material came from peripheral blood. Receptor source: a man aged 50-59 years with acute or convalescent COVID-19. Each CDR3 is given with its conserved first and last residue. A D gene is named only where the DNA matches it firmly.

d_gene: TRBD2
v_gene: TRBV5-1
j_gene: TRBJ2-3
CDR3aa: CASSLSTSGGTTDTQYF

d_gene: NA
v_gene: TRBV12-5
j_gene: TRBJ1-2
CDR3aa: CASGFLSPYGYTF

d_gene: NA
v_gene: TRBV14
j_gene: TRBJ2-7
CDR3aa: CASSPSYDSYEQYF

d_gene: NA
v_gene: TRBV27
j_gene: TRBJ2-7
CDR3aa: CASSLAMGLSYEQYF

d_gene: TRBD1
v_gene: TRBV10-2
j_gene: TRBJ1-2
CDR3aa: CASSPDRDYGYTF

d_gene: TRBD1
v_gene: TRBV19
j_gene: TRBJ2-1
CDR3aa: CASSIGAGGNEQFF

d_gene: TRBD1
v_gene: TRBV5-1
j_gene: TRBJ2-3
CDR3aa: CASSPDRASTDTQYF

d_gene: NA
v_gene: TRBV6-5
j_gene: TRBJ2-5
CDR3aa: CASSYSIGGETQYF

d_gene: NA
v_gene: TRBV7-3
j_gene: TRBJ1-1
CDR3aa: CASSPHHRVGTEAFF

d_gene: NA
v_gene: TRBV30
j_gene: TRBJ1-2
CDR3aa: CAWTQGNDGYTF

d_gene: NA
v_gene: TRBV3-1/TRBV3-2
j_gene: TRBJ1-1
CDR3aa: CASSQVRTEGSTEAFF

d_gene: NA
v_gene: TRBV4-1
j_gene: TRBJ2-3
CDR3aa: CASSQESILSNPDTQYF

d_gene: NA
v_gene: TRBV10-3
j_gene: TRBJ2-1
CDR3aa: CAISPNGQSYNEQFF

d_gene: NA
v_gene: TRBV5-1
j_gene: TRBJ1-1
CDR3aa: CASSPTGPSAAEAFF

d_gene: TRBD2
v_gene: TRBV7-2
j_gene: TRBJ2-5
CDR3aa: CASSLDREGTQYF

d_gene: NA
v_gene: TRBV7-8
j_gene: TRBJ2-1
CDR3aa: CASSLVFGPPQYNEQFF

d_gene: TRBD2
v_gene: TRBV3-1/TRBV3-2
j_gene: TRBJ2-5
CDR3aa: CASSQTGTSGLLALGQYF

d_gene: TRBD1
v_gene: TRBV5-4
j_gene: TRBJ2-7
CDR3aa: CASSLGRQGAGEQYF

d_gene: NA
v_gene: TRBV7-9
j_gene: TRBJ1-2
CDR3aa: CASSLRGHGYTF

d_gene: TRBD2
v_gene: TRBV10-3
j_gene: TRBJ2-3
CDR3aa: CAISESTAGVDTQYF

d_gene: TRBD2
v_gene: TRBV11-1
j_gene: TRBJ2-5
CDR3aa: CASTPRGVGETQYF

d_gene: TRBD1
v_gene: TRBV18
j_gene: TRBJ1-2
CDR3aa: CASSLPTGGYGYTF

d_gene: NA
v_gene: TRBV18
j_gene: TRBJ2-2
CDR3aa: CASSPSGANTGELFF

d_gene: TRBD2
v_gene: TRBV5-6
j_gene: TRBJ2-7
CDR3aa: CASSLPGLAAAPYEQYF

d_gene: NA
v_gene: TRBV20-1
j_gene: TRBJ2-5
CDR3aa: CSASGSETQYF